A selection of T cell receptor beta chains follows, all from one sample in a study of beta chain features in type 1 diabetes. Assay: immunoSEQ multiplex PCR; the TCRdb copy retains only in-frame clones and omits some. The sample yields about 160,000 clones, about 8.1% seen once. The sample comprised central memory CD4+ T cells from blood. These receptors were collected from a man aged 18 to 29 in good health. The CDR3 runs from the conserved cysteine through the conserved F or W. D genes are given only for firm matches. Some rows have no size entry. The others give once, few or many, or a class for an expanded clone.

>14|few|TRBD1|TRBV6-1|TRBJ2-7
TGTGCCAGCAGGGACCGGGACAGGCCCTACGAGCAGTACTTC
CASRDRDRPYEQYF
>17|few|.|TRBV7-2|TRBJ2-2
TGTGCCAGCAGCTTAGATCGGGGAGGCAGTCGGACCGGGGAGCTGTTTTTT
CASSLDRGGSRTGELFF
>14|few|.|TRBV9|TRBJ1-4
TGTGCCAGCAGCGTAAACATCAACGATGAAAAACTGTTTTTT
CASSVNINDEKLFF
>15|medium-sized|.|TRBV7-9|TRBJ2-6
TGTGCCAGCACCGGGGGACCCTCTGGGGCCAACGTCCTGACTTTC
CASTGGPSGANVLTF
>14|few|TRBD2|TRBV11-3|TRBJ2-7
TGTGCCAGCAGCCTCGATTCCGGGGGAGGGGAGCAGTACTTC
CASSLDSGGGEQYF
>13|few|.|TRBV28|TRBJ2-7
TGTGCCAGCAGTTCGAGGGATCACTACGAGCAGTACTTC
CASSSRDHYEQYF
>11|.|.|TRBV19|TRBJ2-7
TGTGCCAGACAGGGATGCTACGAGCAGTACTTC
CARQGCYEQYF
>15|.|TRBD1|TRBV10-3|TRBJ1-2
TGTGCCATCAGTGACCCGGGACAGGGGAACTATGGCTACACCTTC
CAISDPGQGNYGYTF
>13|.|.|TRBV19|TRBJ1-1
TGTGCCAGTAGTATAGGACAGGCTGATGAAGCTTTCTTT
CASSIGQADEAFF
>13|.|.|TRBV19|TRBJ1-1
TGTGCCAGTAGTATTACGGCAGCTCCGGTGCGGTTCTTT
CASSITAAPVRFF
>15|.|TRBD1|TRBV28|TRBJ2-7
TGTGCCAGCAGATATGGGACAGGGGGATCCTACGAGCAGTACTTC
CASRYGTGGSYEQYF
>15|few|TRBD1|TRBV4-3|TRBJ2-7
TGCGCCAGCAGCCAAGATGAACGGACAGGGGACGAGCAGTACTTC
CASSQDERTGDEQYF
>13|.|.|TRBV19|TRBJ2-7
TGTGCCAGTAGTTCCGTGGCAGGCTACGAGCAGTACTTC
CASSSVAGYEQYF
>14|.|.|TRBV5-1|TRBJ2-7
TGCGCCAGCAGCCCTACAGGGTCCTCCTACGAGCAGTACTTC
CASSPTGSSYEQYF
>16|.|.|TRBV9|TRBJ2-7
TGTGCCAGCAGCGTATCGGACTCGACTATCTCCTACGAGCAGTACTTC
CASSVSDSTISYEQYF
>13|few|.|TRBV5-5|TRBJ2-5
TGTGCCAGCAGCTGGCAGGGCCAAGAGACCCAGTACTTC
CASSWQGQETQYF
>14|few|TRBD1|TRBV7-2|TRBJ2-5
TGTGCCAGCAGCTTGGGACAGGGGGCCAAGACCCAGTACTTC
CASSLGQGAKTQYF
>14|.|.|TRBV7-8|TRBJ2-1
TGTGCCAGCAGCTTTACGGGAGTGGGGGGTGAGCAGTTCTTC
CASSFTGVGGEQFF
>16|few|TRBD2|TRBV7-2|TRBJ2-5
TGTGCCAGCAGCTTAGCTCTCGGGAGGGCTGAAGAGACCCAGTACTTC
CASSLALGRAEETQYF
>15|.|TRBD2|TRBV6-1|TRBJ2-7
TGTGCCAGCAGCCCGACTAGCGGGAGCTCCTACGAGCAGTACTTC
CASSPTSGSSYEQYF
>15|few|TRBD2|TRBV13|TRBJ2-1
TGTGCCAGCAGTCCTCGGACTAGCGGCCACAATGAGCAGTTCTTC
CASSPRTSGHNEQFF
>17|.|TRBD2|TRBV4-2|TRBJ2-3
TGTGCCAGCAGCCAAGGGACGGGGGGGGACGACACAGATACGCAGTATTTT
CASSQGTGGDDTDTQYF
>11|.|.|TRBV2|TRBJ2-7
TGTGCCAGCAGCCCACAGGGCGAGCAGTACTTC
CASSPQGEQYF